Below, 14 T cell receptor beta chains from the same sample are listed, as sequenced in a study of T cell responses to AZD1222 COVID-19 vaccine. TCRdb keeps only in-frame clones here, not all; method: immunoSEQ multiplex PCR. The sample lists 110,000 or so clones, approximately 90% occurring once. Sequenced here: peripheral blood, sampled on day 0 of AZD1222 vaccination. The receptor set was obtained from an adult in good health.

This chain connects TRBV29-1 to TRBJ1-1; D is ambiguous. The CDR3 has 15 amino acids. Trimming stripped 5 bases from V and 4 bases from J, with 20 bases between. CDR1 SQVTM and CDR2 ANQGSEA come from the germline V gene. The CDR3 sequence is CSVYPREREGTEAFF. CDR3 bases: TGCAGCGTTTACCCAAGGGAGAGGGAGGGCACTGAAGCTTTCTTT.

The table lists this clone with a count of one. CDR3 DNA: TGTGCCAGCAGCTCGGATATGGGCTACAATGAGCAGTTCTTC. It encodes CASSSDMGYNEQFF. The rearrangement uses TRBV5-4 and TRBJ2-1; D remains unclear. The CDR3 consists of 14 residues. From germline, CDR1 is SGHNT and CDR2 YYREEE (reference sequence). V was clipped by 3 bases and J by 3 bases, with 10 bases between them.

The chain recombines TRBV3-1 (or the pseudogene TRBV3-2) with TRBJ2-7; 7 positions agree with TRBD1. The CDR3 has 15 amino acids. Germline CDR1 reads LGHDT; CDR2 reads YNNKEL (reference sequence). Unmatched junction bases numbered 8, after V lost 1 base and J lost 5 bases. CDR3 bases: TGTGCCAGCAGCCAAGGAGCGGACAGGACTCACGAGCAGTACTTC. It specifies CASSQGADRTHEQYF.

The chain recombines TRBV28 with TRBJ1-5; D is undetermined. The length of the CDR3 is 15 residues. Germline assignment: CDR1 MDHEN and CDR2 SYDVKM. V was cut by 2 bases and J by 2 bases, with 10 bases left in between. The CDR3 reads CASSLSSIGNQPQHF. The CDR3, as DNA: TGTGCCAGCAGTTTAAGCTCCATCGGCAATCAGCCCCAGCATTTT.

The chain recombines TRBV5-6 with TRBJ2-1; TRBD2 matches at 11 bases. Germline V gene sequence: CDR1 SGHDT, CDR2 YYEEEE. V lost 5 bases to trimming and J lost 4 bases; unmatched junction nucleotides: 11. This CDR3 contains 17 residues. DNA of the CDR3: TGTGCCAGCAGACGTGAGACCGGGACTAGCGGATACAATGAGCAGTTCTTC. Translation: CASRRETGTSGYNEQFF.

V usage is TRBV6-2 or TRBV6-3 and J usage is TRBJ2-5, with no clear D. The CDR3 contains 12 residues. V was trimmed by 2 bases and J by 2 bases, leaving 3 bases between them. Germline loops: CDR1 MNHEY, CDR2 SVGEGT. DNA of the CDR3: TGTGCCAGCAGTTACGGGCAAGAGACCCAGTACTTC. Protein sequence: CASSYGQETQYF.

This chain links TRBV4-2 with TRBJ1-5; D unresolved. In germline, CDR1 is LGHNA, CDR2 YNFKEQ. The CDR3 spans 16 residues. The V gene lost 1 base and the J gene lost 3 bases, with 13 bases spanning the gap. The CDR3: CASSQGGPGDNQPQHF. DNA for the CDR3: TGTGCCAGCAGCCAAGGAGGGCCTGGGGACAATCAGCCCCAGCATTTT.

This sequence joins TRBV28 and TRBJ1-6, with TRBD1 identical over 9 bases. With 3 bases clipped from V and 9 bases from J, the junction kept 9 bases outside the gene matches. The CDR3 loop spans 16 amino acids. CDR1 MDHEN and CDR2 SYDVKM come from the germline V gene. The DNA of the CDR3 is TGTGCCAGCAGTTTTAACAGGGGGCAGCTTCTTTCACCCCTCCACTTT. Translation gives CASSFNRGQLLSPLHF.

The chain recombines TRBV2 with TRBJ2-1, with 7 bases lining up with TRBD1. This CDR3 comprises 14 residues. Germline-derived CDR1 and CDR2 are SNHLY and FYNNEI. The J segment lost 6 bases and the V segment lost 7 bases, leaving 9 bases of the junction unmatched. The CDR3 loop reads CASMGQTGINEQFF. The DNA for the CDR3 is TGTGCCAGCATGGGACAGACAGGGATCAATGAGCAGTTCTTC.

This chain connects TRBV5-4 to TRBJ2-5; maybe TRBD1 (6 bases). The germline V gene has CDR1 SGHNT and CDR2 YYREEE (reference sequence). This CDR3 has 13 amino acids. Trimming left V 4 bases short and J 5 bases short, with 12 bases between. CDR3 sequence reads: CASSLTGLETQYF. The CDR3 DNA is TGTGCCAGCAGCCTTACAGGGTTGGAGACCCAGTACTTC.

This clone was seen a single time. This sequence joins TRBV15 and TRBJ1-3, with 7 nucleotides matching TRBD1. V dropped 0 bases and J dropped 4; count of bases not matched to a gene: 6. This CDR3 is 16 amino acids long. Germline V gives CDR1 LNHNV, CDR2 YYDKDF (reference sequence). CDR3 in amino acids: CATSRDPTGQGNTIYF. The CDR3, as DNA: TGTGCCACCAGCAGAGATCCCACGGGACAGGGAAACACCATATATTTT.

This clone showed up just once. This sequence joins TRBV6-5 and TRBJ2-4; TRBD2 aligns across 9 bases. CDR3 length equals 11 residues. The germline V gene has CDR1 MNHEY and CDR2 SVGAGI. V was clipped by 6 bases and J by 11 bases; unmatched bases: 2. The CDR3 region is CASSLAGLQYF. CDR3 nucleotide sequence: TGTGCCAGCAGCCTAGCGGGACTTCAGTACTTC.

The rearrangement joins TRBV29-1 to TRBJ1-2, with 8 bases that match TRBD1. Germline CDR1 and CDR2: SQVTM and ANQGSEA. CDR3 length: 12 amino acids. The ends lost 7 bases at V and 3 bases at J; junction bases unmatched: 4. The CDR3: CSADRVDYGYTF. The CDR3 DNA sequence: TGCAGCGCGGACAGGGTTGACTATGGCTACACCTTC.

V usage is TRBV5-4 and J usage is TRBJ2-7, with 12 bases lining up with TRBD2. The CDR3 runs 16 residues. CDR1 is SGHNT, CDR2 YYREEE, per germline (reference sequence). Trimming took 4 bases from V and 2 from J; bases not matched to a gene: 7. DNA for the CDR3: TGTGCCAGCAGCCTAGGACTAGCGGGATTAACCTACGAGCAGTACTTC. The encoded protein is CASSLGLAGLTYEQYF. Supplemented by reference TRBV5-4 and TRBJ2-7, the full variable domain reads ETGVTQSPTHLIKTRGQQVTLRCSSQSGHNTVSWYQQALGQGPQFIFQYYREEENGRGNFPPRFSGLQFPNYSSELNVNALELDDSALYLCASSLGLAGLTYEQYFGPGTRLTVT.